Listed below are T cell receptor beta chains from one sample, sequenced in a study of blood T cell repertoires in COVID-19. Repertoires were generated with immunoSEQ multiplex PCR, while TCRdb's copy carries only in-frame clones and drops some. This table holds about 210,000 clones, 85% found once. Sequencing was done on a sample of peripheral blood. The receptors originated from a woman aged 70 to 79 with COVID-19, enrolled during active disease. Each CDR3 is given with its conserved first and last residue. The D gene is left open where the match is weak. For some rows the clone size is stated as once, few or many, or as a class when expanded; others skip it.

V: TRBV11-2; D: TRBD2; size: -; J: TRBJ2-5; CDR3: CASSSLSGSETQYF; DNA: TGTGCCAGCAGCTCCCTTAGCGGGAGTGAGACCCAGTACTTC
V: TRBV6-6; D: -; size: -; J: TRBJ1-2; CDR3: CASSYSSGNYGYTF; DNA: TGTGCCAGCAGTTACTCATCGGGAAACTATGGCTACACCTTC
V: TRBV5-4; D: TRBD1; size: -; J: TRBJ1-1; CDR3: CASSLGQGAISTEAFF; DNA: TGTGCCAGCAGCTTAGGGCAGGGGGCCATAAGCACTGAAGCTTTCTTT
V: TRBV4-1; D: TRBD2; size: -; J: TRBJ2-3; CDR3: CASSGLARDTQYF; DNA: TGCGCCAGCAGCGGACTAGCGAGAGATACGCAGTATTTT
V: TRBV6-2/TRBV6-3; D: TRBD2; size: once; J: TRBJ2-5; CDR3: CASSLLRRAGVTQYF; DNA: TGTGCCAGCAGTCTTCTCAGGCGGGCGGGAGTGACCCAGTACTTC
V: TRBV7-3; D: TRBD2; size: -; J: TRBJ2-1; CDR3: CASSLTGTSGRHEQFF; DNA: TGTGCCAGCAGCTTAACTGGGACTAGCGGGAGACATGAGCAGTTCTTC
V: TRBV19; D: TRBD1; size: -; J: TRBJ1-2; CDR3: CASNPRDRYGYTF; DNA: TGTGCCAGTAACCCTCGGGACAGATATGGCTACACCTTC
V: TRBV6-1; D: TRBD1; size: -; J: TRBJ1-1; CDR3: CASSEAIDRVTEAFF; DNA: TGTGCCAGCAGTGAAGCGATTGACAGGGTCACTGAAGCTTTCTTT
V: TRBV24-1; D: TRBD2; size: -; J: TRBJ2-5; CDR3: CATGTSGQETQYF; DNA: TGTGCCACCGGGACTAGCGGCCAAGAGACCCAGTACTTC
V: TRBV12-3/TRBV12-4; D: -; size: -; J: TRBJ2-1; CDR3: CASSLPNSNEQFF; DNA: TGTGCCAGCAGTTTGCCAAACTCAAATGAGCAGTTCTTC
V: TRBV7-8; D: TRBD1; size: once; J: TRBJ2-1; CDR3: CASSLVRDRVLNEQFF; DNA: TGTGCCAGCAGCTTAGTACGGGACAGGGTTCTAAATGAGCAGTTCTTC
V: TRBV6-5; D: -; size: -; J: TRBJ1-4; CDR3: CASSYSPGGSEKLFF; DNA: TGTGCCAGCAGTTACTCGCCCGGAGGGAGTGAAAAACTGTTTTTT
V: TRBV6-2/TRBV6-3; D: TRBD2; size: -; J: TRBJ2-3; CDR3: CASSPTGLGSGTDTQYF; DNA: TGTGCCAGCAGTCCCACCGGACTAGGGTCGGGCACAGATACGCAGTATTTT
V: TRBV7-2; D: -; size: -; J: TRBJ2-5; CDR3: CASSFKGVETQYF; DNA: TGTGCCAGCAGCTTCAAGGGAGTGGAGACCCAGTACTTC
V: TRBV7-2; D: TRBD1; size: -; J: TRBJ1-3; CDR3: CASSLVRAGQGAEGNTIYF; DNA: TGTGCCAGCAGCTTAGTACGGGCGGGACAGGGGGCAGAAGGAAACACCATATATTTT
V: TRBV19; D: TRBD1; size: -; J: TRBJ1-1; CDR3: CASRTDGTGNTEAFF; DNA: TGTGCCAGTAGGACCGACGGGACAGGGAACACTGAAGCTTTCTTT
V: TRBV7-2; D: -; size: -; J: TRBJ1-1; CDR3: CASSLEPGMVTEAFF; DNA: TGTGCCAGCAGCTTAGAGCCAGGGATGGTAACTGAAGCTTTCTTT
V: TRBV27; D: TRBD2; size: once; J: TRBJ2-7; CDR3: CASRRGGPSYEQYF; DNA: TGTGCCAGCAGGCGGGGGGGCCCGTCCTACGAGCAGTACTTC
V: TRBV6-5; D: -; size: -; J: TRBJ1-3; CDR3: CASSRPTASGNTIYF; DNA: TGTGCCAGCAGCCGCCCCACAGCCTCTGGAAACACCATATATTTT
V: TRBV7-7; D: TRBD1; size: -; J: TRBJ2-2; CDR3: CASSLAYGTANTGELFF; DNA: TGTGCTAGCAGCTTAGCTTACGGGACAGCCAACACCGGGGAGCTGTTTTTT
V: TRBV5-1; D: -; size: -; J: TRBJ1-1; CDR3: CASSLLPGSTEAFF; DNA: TGCGCCAGCAGCTTGCTTCCCGGGAGCACTGAAGCTTTCTTT
V: TRBV7-8; D: TRBD2; size: -; J: TRBJ2-4; CDR3: CASSGRTSGSDGAKNIQYF; DNA: TGTGCCAGCAGCGGACGGACTAGCGGGAGTGACGGGGCCAAAAACATTCAGTACTTC
V: TRBV7-2; D: TRBD1; size: -; J: TRBJ1-1; CDR3: CASSSSTGSNTEAFF; DNA: TGTGCCAGCAGCTCCTCGACAGGGTCGAACACTGAAGCTTTCTTT
V: TRBV7-9; D: TRBD1; size: -; J: TRBJ2-6; CDR3: CASSSPRDRGVSGANVLTF; DNA: TGTGCCAGCAGCTCACCTAGGGACAGGGGCGTCTCTGGGGCCAACGTCCTGACTTTC
V: TRBV24-1; D: -; size: -; J: TRBJ2-3; CDR3: CATSAPNPGSASTDTQYF; DNA: TGTGCCACCAGTGCCCCGAACCCTGGTAGCGCAAGCACAGATACGCAGTATTTT
V: TRBV12-3/TRBV12-4; D: -; size: -; J: TRBJ1-6; CDR3: CASSLQGFGPLHF; DNA: TGTGCCAGCAGTTTACAGGGCTTTGGGCCCCTCCACTTT
V: TRBV7-3; D: TRBD2; size: -; J: TRBJ2-3; CDR3: CASSPGLAPNKEYF; DNA: TGTGCCAGCAGCCCAGGACTAGCCCCCAATAAAGAGTATTTT
V: TRBV5-4; D: TRBD2; size: -; J: TRBJ2-7; CDR3: CASSSGLARTYEQYF; DNA: TGTGCCAGCAGCTCCGGACTAGCGAGAACCTACGAGCAGTACTTC
V: TRBV5-1; D: TRBD1; size: many; J: TRBJ1-3; CDR3: CASSLGPGQGRNTIYF; DNA: TGCGCCAGCAGCTTGGGACCGGGACAGGGGAGAAACACCATATATTTT
V: TRBV19; D: TRBD1; size: -; J: TRBJ2-7; CDR3: CASSMGQAAEQYF; DNA: TGTGCCAGTAGTATGGGACAGGCCGCCGAGCAGTACTTC
V: TRBV14; D: -; size: -; J: TRBJ1-2; CDR3: CASSHNLGAYGYGYTF; DNA: TGTGCCAGCAGCCATAATTTGGGGGCTTATGGCTATGGCTACACCTTC
V: TRBV5-4; D: -; size: -; J: TRBJ1-2; CDR3: CASSPRQSQVGYTF; DNA: TGTGCCAGCAGCCCGAGACAGTCCCAAGTTGGCTACACCTTC
V: TRBV18; D: TRBD1; size: -; J: TRBJ2-7; CDR3: CASSPPFGTGGYEQYF; DNA: TGTGCCAGCTCTCCCCCGTTCGGGACAGGGGGGTACGAGCAGTACTTC
V: TRBV7-7; D: -; size: -; J: TRBJ2-2; CDR3: CASSERPSGELFF; DNA: TGTGCTAGCAGCGAAAGGCCTAGCGGGGAGCTGTTTTTT
V: TRBV6-6; D: -; size: -; J: TRBJ1-2; CDR3: CASSSVGEGYGYTF; DNA: TGTGCCAGCAGTTCGGTGGGGGAGGGTTATGGCTACACCTTC
V: TRBV6-2/TRBV6-3; D: -; size: -; J: TRBJ2-7; CDR3: CASSYSPKNSYEQYF; DNA: TGTGCCAGCAGTTACAGCCCGAAAAACTCCTACGAGCAGTACTTC
V: TRBV7-2; D: TRBD2; size: -; J: TRBJ2-1; CDR3: CASRVSGGAYYNEQFF; DNA: TGTGCCAGCAGGGTTAGCGGGGGGGCATATTACAATGAGCAGTTCTTC
V: TRBV7-2; D: TRBD1; size: -; J: TRBJ1-2; CDR3: CASSLAGTGGSTF; DNA: TGTGCCAGCAGCTTAGCCGGGACAGGGGGGTCCACCTTC
V: TRBV7-9; D: TRBD2; size: -; J: TRBJ2-7; CDR3: CASSNSGRGHEQYF; DNA: TGTGCCAGCAGCAATAGCGGGAGAGGCCACGAGCAGTACTTC
V: TRBV12-3/TRBV12-4; D: TRBD1; size: -; J: TRBJ1-1; CDR3: CASKAGGTVEAFF; DNA: TGTGCCAGCAAGGCAGGGGGAACGGTTGAAGCTTTCTTT
V: TRBV6-1; D: -; size: -; J: TRBJ1-4; CDR3: CASSERGSGKLFF; DNA: TGTGCCAGCAGTGAGAGGGGGTCCGGGAAACTGTTTTTT
V: TRBV11-3; D: -; size: -; J: TRBJ2-3; CDR3: CASTGLGTPHTDTQYF; DNA: TGTGCCAGCACGGGCCTCGGGACACCTCACACAGATACGCAGTATTTT
V: TRBV20-1; D: -; size: once; J: TRBJ1-4; CDR3: CSASKSTATNEKLFF; DNA: TGCAGTGCTAGTAAATCAACGGCAACTAATGAAAAACTGTTTTTT
V: TRBV9; D: -; size: -; J: TRBJ1-6; CDR3: CASSVVDTYNSPLHF; DNA: TGTGCCAGCAGCGTAGTGGACACCTATAATTCACCCCTCCACTTT
V: TRBV3-1/TRBV3-2; D: -; size: -; J: TRBJ1-5; CDR3: CASSRGMDSNQPQHF; DNA: TGTGCCAGCAGCCGAGGGATGGATAGCAATCAGCCCCAGCATTTT
V: TRBV6-2/TRBV6-3; D: -; size: -; J: TRBJ1-6; CDR3: CASSRPRDTNSPLHF; DNA: TGTGCCAGCAGCCGCCCCCGGGACACAAATTCACCCCTCCACTTT
V: TRBV5-4; D: TRBD2; size: -; J: TRBJ2-5; CDR3: CASRRTSGEQETQYF; DNA: TGTGCCAGCAGGCGGACTAGCGGGGAGCAAGAGACCCAGTACTTC
V: TRBV2; D: -; size: many; J: TRBJ1-4; CDR3: CASSEFSVNEKLFF; DNA: TGTGCCAGCAGTGAATTTTCAGTTAATGAAAAACTGTTTTTT
V: TRBV7-9; D: TRBD1; size: -; J: TRBJ1-4; CDR3: CASSLATGVEKLFF; DNA: TGTGCCAGCAGCTTAGCGACAGGGGTTGAAAAACTGTTTTTT
V: TRBV6-1; D: -; size: -; J: TRBJ2-2; CDR3: CASSEGLADNTGELFF; DNA: TGTGCCAGCAGTGAAGGCCTAGCTGATAACACCGGGGAGCTGTTTTTT
V: TRBV6-6; D: TRBD2; size: few; J: TRBJ2-1; CDR3: CASRWTSGEFYEQFF; DNA: TGTGCCAGCAGGTGGACTAGCGGGGAATTCTATGAGCAGTTCTTC
V: TRBV2; D: -; size: once; J: TRBJ1-1; CDR3: CASRSWQGLLAEAFF; DNA: TGTGCCAGCAGATCTTGGCAGGGCTTATTAGCTGAAGCTTTCTTT
V: TRBV7-3; D: TRBD1; size: few; J: TRBJ2-7; CDR3: CASSLDRGREQYF; DNA: TGTGCCAGCAGCCTAGACAGGGGGCGCGAGCAGTACTTC